The entry below describes one T cell receptor beta chain. Antigen specificity is unknown. The data were taken from a study of cytotoxic CD8 clonotypes in ibrutinib-treated CLL. About the research overall: Researchers reported over 9 relapsed/refractory and about 14 treatment-naive patients, under 18 of them IGHV unmutated. Findings of the study overall: Sample timing was unmatched between remission and later-progressing patients; lymph nodes unstudied.

T cells were sequenced at a targeted depth of 1 in 200,000 to 1 in 1 million. Some clones are missing from TCRdb's copy, which holds only in-frame ones; the method was immunoSEQ multiplex PCR. The sample lists around 330,000 clones, about 64% occurring once. The V end was cut by 1 base, the J end by 5 bases, with 8 bases between. CDR3 length: 13 amino acids. Germline V CDR1 and CDR2: MNHEY, SVGAGI. Library input was about 2 micrograms of DNA from cryopreserved PBMCs. The chain carries TRBV6-5 and TRBJ2-5; maybe TRBD1 (6 bases). The sample was PBMCs, taken after 36 months of ibrutinib treatment. This clonotype was obtained from a human donor with chronic lymphocytic leukemia. CDR3 sequence reads: CASSYWQGETQYF. The CDR3 DNA is TGTGCCAGCAGTTACTGGCAGGGGGAGACCCAGTACTTC.